Described below is a single TCR beta chain sequence and its context. The antigen remains undetermined. Germline V lookup: CDR1 SGHTA, CDR2 FQGTGA. The trim removed 5 bases at V and 0 bases at J, leaving 10 bases unmatched. This CDR3 has 17 residues. This entry comes from a study of cytomegalovirus exposure and HLA in healthy donors. General study results and limits: More clonal expansion characterized HLA-associated TCR beta chains than equally common others in a later analysis.

Primers for the PCR totalled 60 Vbeta and 13 Jbeta. Sequencing used immunoSEQ multiplex PCR; TCRdb keeps in-frame clones, though not all of them. Among about 99,000 clones listed, around 10% were seen once. This sequence was found in a man in his forties or fifties in good health and CMV-seropositive. Specimen: PBMCs. The chain recombines TRBV7-3 with TRBJ2-1; 7 bases are a match to TRBD1. The CDR3 loop is CASSVYPGQSSYNEQFF. The CDR3 DNA sequence: TGTGCCAGCAGCGTGTATCCGGGACAGAGCTCCTACAATGAGCAGTTCTTC.